This record covers a single T cell receptor (beta chain). The sample originates from a study of blood T cell repertoires in COVID-19. The table came from immunoSEQ multiplex PCR; TCRdb's copy has only in-frame clones and leaves some out. Of around 180,000 clones in the sample, approximately 83% were seen once. V was pared by 3 bases and J by 3 bases, with 6 bases of the junction left unmatched. Germline V gene lookup returns CDR1 KGHSH and CDR2 LQKENI. CDR3 size: 15 residues. This sequence originates from a man aged 60 to 69 with acute or convalescent COVID-19. The sequenced sample consisted of peripheral blood. The chain is built from TRBV18 and TRBJ1-2, with 8 nucleotides matching TRBD1. The CDR3 region is CASSPWAGGDYGYTF. The CDR3 bases are TGTGCCAGCTCACCGTGGGCAGGGGGCGACTATGGCTACACCTTC.